These 27 T cell receptor beta chains were all obtained from the same sample, sequenced in a study of identical twins. Via MiXCR, TCRdb re-called the 5' RACE reads, giving one row per CDR3 protein. The sample gives about 390,000 distinct CDR3 sequences, roughly 10% of which show up once; 7.5% to 9.5% is in the top ten. Source material: naive T cells sorted from blood. These receptor sequences come from a woman aged 50 to 60 in good health.

This clonotype was detected many times. One end of the junction varies from germline; a read error may be responsible. The chain recombines TRBV4-1 with TRBJ2-3; D perhaps matches TRBD2 (7 bases). This CDR3 contains 15 residues. The germline gives CDR1 MGHRA, CDR2 YSYEKL. CDR3 nucleotides: TGCGCCAGCAGCCAAAGCACGGGGGGCACAAATACGCAGTATTTT. It specifies CASSQSTGGTNTQYF.

The chain links TRBV12-3 or TRBV12-4 to TRBJ1-2; 7 nucleotides match TRBD1. The CDR3 loop spans 16 amino acids. V dropped 7 bases and J dropped 0; count of bases not matched to a gene: 11. The DNA of the CDR3 is TGTGCCAGCACCCGATCGACAGGGAGTCCTAACTATGGCTACACCTTC. Its protein is CASTRSTGSPNYGYTF.

This clonotype was seen a few times. The rearrangement joins TRBV20-1 to TRBJ2-3; 11 nucleotides line up with TRBD2. Looked up from germline, CDR1 is DFQATT and CDR2 is SNEGSKA (reference sequence). V gave up 5 bases and J gave up 14 bases; unmatched junction bases: 9. This CDR3 is built from 12 residues. This CDR3 is CSAHGLAGLRYF. For the CDR3, the DNA is TGCAGTGCTCACGGACTAGCGGGCCTTAGGTATTTT.

This clonotype was seen more than once but under ten times. The chain is built from TRBV7-8 and TRBJ2-7; 8 bases align to TRBD2. CDR3 length: 19 amino acids. The J segment lost 4 bases and the V segment lost 5 bases, leaving 22 bases of the junction unmatched. Per the germline V gene, CDR1 is SGHVS and CDR2 is FQNEAQ. The CDR3 is CASSLNIGDREREMYEQYV. CDR3 coding DNA: TGTGCCAGCAGCCTCAATATTGGGGACCGGGAGCGGGAGATGTACGAGCAGTACGTC.

There are many counts of this clonotype. This chain joins TRBV6-1 and TRBJ2-1; TRBD2 matches at 7 bases. CDR1 and CDR2 (germline): MNHNS, SASEGT. The CDR3 is 17 residues long. V shed 2 bases and J 6 bases; nucleotides not matched to a gene: 13. The CDR3 sequence: CASSESWAGVMFNEQFF. CDR3 in DNA: TGTGCCAGCAGTGAATCTTGGGCGGGAGTAATGTTCAATGAGCAGTTCTTC.

The chain links TRBV10-3 to TRBJ2-1; 9 bases are a match to TRBD2. J gave up 1 base and V 10 bases, and 8 bases lay outside the gene matches. The CDR3 sequence is 15 residues long. Germline-derived CDR1 and CDR2 are ENHRY and SYGVKD. The CDR3 coding sequence is TGTGCCACCACCCCGACTAGCGGATCCTACAATGAGCAGTTCTTC. Translation gives CATTPTSGSYNEQFF.

The chain carries TRBV10-3 and TRBJ1-5; 9 positions agree with TRBD1. V was pared by 6 bases and J by 7 bases, with 4 bases of the junction left unmatched. Germline assignment: CDR1 ENHRY and CDR2 SYGVKD. The CDR3 contains 13 residues. For the CDR3, the DNA is TGTGCCATCAGCCGACAGGGGGACCAGCCCCAGCATTTT. It encodes CAISRQGDQPQHF.

The genes are TRBV20-1 and TRBJ2-7; 11 bases agree with TRBD2. Germline V gene lookup returns CDR1 DFQATT and CDR2 SNEGSKA (reference sequence). After removal of 7 bases from V and 5 bases from J, the junction contained 4 bases not matched to a gene. This CDR3 comprises 12 residues. CDR3 sequence: CSVQTSGNEQYF. The CDR3 nucleotides are TGCAGTGTCCAGACTAGCGGGAACGAGCAGTACTTC.

This clonotype was counted between two and nine times. The DNA for the CDR3 is TGTGCCACCAGTGCGTCGGGTCGACGCACAGATACGCAGTATTTT. It specifies CATSASGRRTDTQYF. This chain links TRBV24-1 with TRBJ2-3, with D uncertain. The CDR3 loop spans 15 amino acids. Trimming removed 5 bases at V and 1 base at J, with 12 bases between. Germline V gene data show CDR1 as KGHDR and CDR2 as SFDVKD.

The chain recombines TRBV7-6 with TRBJ2-1; D is undetermined. Trimming took off 3 bases at V and 0 bases at J, with 12 bases between the two ends. The CDR3 is made up of 16 amino acids. CDR1 is SGHVS, CDR2 FNYEAQ, per germline. CDR3 DNA sequence: TGTGCCAGCAGCTTGGATAGCAGAAGCTCCTACAATGAGCAGTTCTTC. Encoded protein: CASSLDSRSSYNEQFF. Full variable domain (missing parts from reference TRBV7-6 and TRBJ2-1): GAGVSQSPRYKVTKRGQDVALRCDPISGHVSLYWYRQALGQGPEFLTYFNYEAQQDKSGLPNDRFSAERPEGSISTLTIQRTEQRDSAMYRCASSLDSRSSYNEQFFGPGTRLTVL.

This clonotype was detected many times. The DNA for the CDR3 is TGTGCCAGCAGTTACCGGGACAGGGGGCGGAGCACAGATACGCAGTATTTT. Amino acids: CASSYRDRGRSTDTQYF. The chain is built from TRBV12-3 or TRBV12-4 and TRBJ2-3; 12 bases are a match to TRBD1. The CDR3 spans 17 residues. V dropped 4 bases and J dropped 0; count of bases not matched to a gene: 5.

V gene TRBV4-1 combines with J gene TRBJ2-3, with D possibly TRBD1 on 5 matching bases. Germline values: CDR1 MGHRA, CDR2 YSYEKL. Trimming stripped 0 bases from V and 4 bases from J, with 5 bases between. The CDR3 totals 13 residues. As DNA, the CDR3 is TGCGCCAGCAGCCAAGAGGGGCCAGATACGCAGTATTTT. Its protein product is CASSQEGPDTQYF.

This clonotype was detected ten times or more. Here the CDR3 DNA reads TGCAGCGTTGCACCGGGGGCGCAGCAGCCCCAGCATTTT. It yields the protein CSVAPGAQQPQHF. V gene TRBV29-1 combines with J gene TRBJ1-5, with D maybe TRBD1 (6 bases). The V gene lost 4 bases and the J gene lost 7 bases, with 14 bases spanning the gap. CDR1 and CDR2 (germline): SQVTM, ANQGSEA. CDR3 size: 13 residues.

This clonotype has only a few counts. The chain couples TRBV9 to TRBJ2-3; possible D gene TRBD2, 5 bases. Germline V gene sequence: CDR1 SGDLS, CDR2 YYNGEE. The CDR3 sequence is 14 residues long. The V and J ends lost 1 base and 2 bases respectively, with 8 bases between them. The CDR3 nucleotides read TGTGCCAGCAGCGTACGGGGTTTCACAGATACGCAGTATTTT. It codes for CASSVRGFTDTQYF.

This clonotype has at least ten counts. This chain connects TRBV7-8 to TRBJ2-2; D may be TRBD1 (5 bases). Trimming pared 2 bases from V and 5 bases from J, leaving 12 bases between. Germline V CDR1 and CDR2: SGHVS, FQNEAQ. This CDR3 region has 15 residues. The CDR3 nucleotides are TGTGCCAGCAGCTTACCGAGGACAAATACCGGGGAGCTGTTTTTT. This gives the protein CASSLPRTNTGELFF.

This clonotype was observed many times. The V and J genes are TRBV2 and TRBJ2-7; 13 bases align to TRBD2. Germline-derived CDR1 and CDR2 are SNHLY and FYNNEI. With 5 bases clipped from V and 5 bases from J, the junction kept 3 bases outside the gene matches. The CDR3 has 14 amino acids. The CDR3 bases are TGTGCCAGCAGTCGGACTAGCGGGAGCCACGAGCAGTACTTC. It encodes CASSRTSGSHEQYF.

This clonotype was seen more than once but under ten times. The V and J genes are TRBV12-3 or TRBV12-4 and TRBJ1-2; 7 bases are a match to TRBD1. With 6 bases clipped from V and 4 bases from J, the junction kept 5 bases outside the gene matches. The CDR3 runs to 13 residues. CDR3: CASRPRQGYGYTF. CDR3 sequence (DNA): TGTGCCAGCAGACCGAGACAGGGCTATGGCTACACCTTC.

This sequence joins TRBV5-1 and TRBJ2-1; the D gene is possibly TRBD2 (6 bases). The germline V gene has CDR1 SGHRS and CDR2 YFSETQ. The ends were cut back, 3 bases at V and 9 bases at J, with 10 bases in the middle. CDR3 length equals 12 residues. For the CDR3, the DNA is TGCGCCAGCAGCTCGACTAGATTTGAGCAGTTCTTC. It specifies CASSSTRFEQFF.

This clonotype appeared a few times. The V gene is TRBV19, the J gene TRBJ1-5; weak D call: TRBD1 (6 bases). CDR3 size: 16 residues. V lost 3 bases and J lost 0, with 12 bases in between. Germline CDR1 and CDR2: LNHDA and SQIVND (reference sequence). The CDR3 DNA reads TGTGCCAGTAGTATCGACAGGCCTAGTAGCAATCAGCCCCAGCATTTT. Protein: CASSIDRPSSNQPQHF.

This clonotype was recorded a few times. This chain joins TRBV3-1 and TRBJ2-7, with D unresolved. The CDR3 loop spans 12 amino acids. V was pared by 3 bases and J by 6 bases, with 9 bases between. Looked up from germline, CDR1 is LGHDT and CDR2 is YNNKEL (reference sequence). The CDR3 protein is CASSHPRTEQYF. In nucleotides, the CDR3 is TGTGCCAGCAGCCACCCTCGGACCGAGCAGTACTTC.

The chain couples TRBV5-5 to TRBJ2-7; D is possibly TRBD1 (5 bases). There are 14 residues in the CDR3. Germline assignment: CDR1 SGHKS and CDR2 YYEKEE (reference sequence). V shed 4 bases and J shed 4 bases, with 15 bases lying between them. As DNA, the CDR3 is TGTGCCAGCAGCCCTATAAACCAGGGATACGAGCAGTACTTC. It translates to CASSPINQGYEQYF.

This clonotype has only a few counts. V gene TRBV4-1 combines with J gene TRBJ2-1, with 9 bases matching TRBD2. Germline V lookup: CDR1 MGHRA, CDR2 YSYEKL. The ends lost 1 base at V and 3 bases at J; junction bases unmatched: 7. This CDR3 is built from 17 residues. The CDR3 DNA follows: TGCGCCAGCAGCCAAGTACTAGCGGGCCTTATCTACAATGAGCAGTTCTTC. Translating gives CASSQVLAGLIYNEQFF.

The chain links TRBV12-3 or TRBV12-4 to TRBJ1-1, with D possibly matching TRBD1 (5 bases). Trimming removed 6 bases at V and 4 bases at J, with 12 bases between. CDR3 length: 13 residues. The CDR3 nucleotides are TGTGCCAGCAGCATGGGGGGGATCACTGAAGCTTTCTTT. It encodes CASSMGGITEAFF.

The CDR3 here is CASSAEEGYEQYV. CDR3 coding DNA: TGTGCCAGCAGTGCGGAAGAAGGATACGAGCAGTACGTC. The chain employs TRBV2 and TRBJ2-7; D is undetermined. Trimming took off 4 bases at V and 4 bases at J, with 11 bases between the two ends. CDR3 length: 13 amino acids. Germline CDR1 reads SNHLY; CDR2 reads FYNNEI.

The CDR3 loop reads CASSEPGQRTEAFF. CDR3 DNA sequence: TGTGCCAGCAGCGAGCCGGGACAGAGGACTGAAGCTTTCTTT. This chain connects TRBV7-9 to TRBJ1-1, with 7 bases identical to TRBD1. CDR1 and CDR2 (germline): SEHNR, FQNEAQ (reference sequence). J lost 5 bases, V lost 5 bases, and 8 bases had no gene match. The CDR3 spans 14 residues.

The rearrangement uses TRBV11-2 and TRBJ2-7, with 7 nucleotides matching TRBD1. This CDR3 contains 17 residues. Germline trimming cut 5 bases from V and 2 bases from J; bases unmatched to any gene: 15. The germline CDR1 and CDR2 sequences are SGHAT and FQNNGV. The CDR3 DNA reads as TGTGCCAGCAGCCCCCCTCCCCGGGACAGAGGGACCTACGAGCAGTACTTC. Protein: CASSPPPRDRGTYEQYF. Looking up the rest from reference TRBV11-2 and TRBJ2-7 gives the full variable domain: EAGVAQSPRYKIIEKRQSVAFWCNPISGHATLYWYQQILGQGPKLLIQFQNNGVVDDSQLPKDRFSAERLKGVDSTLKIQPAKLEDSAVYLCASSPPPRDRGTYEQYFGPGTRLTVT.

This clonotype showed up many times. This sequence joins TRBV10-3 and TRBJ2-7; either TRBD1 or TRBD2 may supply D (6 bases each). CDR3 length: 17 amino acids. V lost 3 bases and J lost 0, with 18 bases in between. Germline values: CDR1 ENHRY, CDR2 SYGVKD. CDR3 nucleotide sequence: TGTGCCATCAGTGAAGGGAGGTGGAGGGACACCTCCTACGAGCAGTACTTC. Translating it yields CAISEGRWRDTSYEQYF.